A selection of T cell receptor beta chains follows, all from one sample in a study of blood T cell repertoires in COVID-19. The data were produced by immunoSEQ multiplex PCR, yet TCRdb's version contains in-frame clones alone and is incomplete. The sample carries 150,000 to 170,000 clones, about 88% recorded once. Sequences were obtained from peripheral blood. The receptors derive from a woman aged 55-75 years with COVID-19, enrolled during active disease. Each CDR3 is given with its conserved first and last residue. D genes are given only for firm matches. Size is stated for part of the rows, as once, few or many counts, or as a class when the clone is expanded.

-,once,TRBJ1-5,TRBV9,TGTGCCAGCAGTTACCCCGGGGGGCGGCGCAATCAGCCCCAGCATTTT,CASSYPGGRRNQPQHF
-,-,TRBJ2-2,TRBV7-3,TGTGCCAGCAGCTCCGGGTCCGGGGAGCTGTTTTTT,CASSSGSGELFF
-,-,TRBJ2-2,TRBV9,TGTGCCAGCAGCGTATTACAGGACACCGGGGAGCTGTTTTTT,CASSVLQDTGELFF
TRBD1,-,TRBJ1-2,TRBV7-9,TGTGCCAGCACCTTAATTGGGACAGGGGTCGGCTACACCTTC,CASTLIGTGVGYTF
-,-,TRBJ1-2,TRBV15,TGTGCCACCAGCGCCACAGGTTTGGGCTATGGCTACACCTTC,CATSATGLGYGYTF
TRBD2,-,TRBJ2-7,TRBV7-9,TGTGCCAGCAGCTTGCGGGAGGGCCTCTACGAGCAGTACTTC,CASSLREGLYEQYF
-,-,TRBJ2-2,TRBV5-6,TGTGCCAGCAGCTTGGTCGGGAGAGAAACCGGGGAGCTGTTTTTT,CASSLVGRETGELFF
TRBD1,once,TRBJ1-2,TRBV6-4,TGTGCCAGCAGTGAAGTAGGCCCGGGACAGGGTCTCGGCACTGCTGGCTACACCTTC,CASSEVGPGQGLGTAGYTF
-,once,TRBJ2-7,TRBV12-3/TRBV12-4,TGTGCCAGCAGTGTCGGAAACCCGGGACAAGAGTACTTC,CASSVGNPGQEYF
-,once,TRBJ1-1,TRBV5-8,TGTGCCAGCAGCCGGCCCAGCAGGGGCGGAACTGAAGCTTTCTTT,CASSRPSRGGTEAFF
TRBD1,once,TRBJ1-2,TRBV6-5,TGTGCCAGCAGTTACTCTTTAACAGGGGTCTATGGCTACACCTTC,CASSYSLTGVYGYTF
TRBD2,-,TRBJ2-2,TRBV15,TGTGCCACCAGCATCGGGGGGGAGACCGGGGAGCTGTTTTTT,CATSIGGETGELFF
-,-,TRBJ2-5,TRBV11-1,TGTGCCAGCAGCTTACTTCGCGGGACGGTTTATCAGTACTTC,CASSLLRGTVYQYF
TRBD2,once,TRBJ2-7,TRBV27,TGTGCCAGCAGTCCCGCAGCGGGGGTCTACGAGCAGTACTTC,CASSPAAGVYEQYF
-,-,TRBJ1-5,TRBV18,TGTGCCAGCTCACCCCTAGACAATCAGCCCCAGCATTTT,CASSPLDNQPQHF
TRBD2,-,TRBJ2-1,TRBV7-9,TGTGCCAGCAGCTTATTTGGGAGGGGCCAGGAGCAGTTCTTC,CASSLFGRGQEQFF
TRBD1,-,TRBJ1-4,TRBV19,TGTGCCAGTAGTATCGGACAGGGAAAAGAAAAACTGTTTTTT,CASSIGQGKEKLFF
-,-,TRBJ1-2,TRBV19,TGTGCCAGTAGTATCGGCGGGGGGAGGACCTATGGCTACACCTTC,CASSIGGGRTYGYTF
TRBD2,-,TRBJ2-1,TRBV7-8,TGTGCCAGCAGCTCCAGCGGGATGGTTTGGAATGAGCAGTTCTTC,CASSSSGMVWNEQFF
-,-,TRBJ1-1,TRBV7-9,TGTGCCAGCAGCTTAGAGAGTGCAGGGATTGAAGCTTTCTTT,CASSLESAGIEAFF
-,-,TRBJ1-6,TRBV5-6,TGTGCCAGCAGCTTGGGACAGTATAATTCACCCCTCCACTTT,CASSLGQYNSPLHF
-,-,TRBJ2-7,TRBV5-1,TGCGCCAGCAGCTTTAGCCAGGGAGGCCACGAGCAGTACTTC,CASSFSQGGHEQYF
-,-,TRBJ1-3,TRBV5-1,TGCGCCAGCAGCTTGGTTACAGGGCCTGGAAACACCATATATTTT,CASSLVTGPGNTIYF
-,-,TRBJ1-5,TRBV3-1/TRBV3-2,TGTGCCAGCAGCCAATTAAATCAGCCCCAGCATTTT,CASSQLNQPQHF
-,-,TRBJ1-5,TRBV5-8,TGTGCCAGCAGCCATTCAGGGATTAGCAATCAGCCCCAGCATTTT,CASSHSGISNQPQHF
TRBD2,-,TRBJ2-5,TRBV5-1,TGCGCCAGCAGCTTGGGGGACTATGCAGAGACCCAGTACTTC,CASSLGDYAETQYF
-,-,TRBJ1-5,TRBV2,TGTGCCAGCAGGTTCGGGACGTCGGGGGGGCCCCAGCATTTT,CASRFGTSGGPQHF
-,-,TRBJ2-6,TRBV3-1/TRBV3-2,TGTGCCAGCAGCCAAGGCCCTAGCATCTCTGGGGCCAACGTCCTGACTTTC,CASSQGPSISGANVLTF